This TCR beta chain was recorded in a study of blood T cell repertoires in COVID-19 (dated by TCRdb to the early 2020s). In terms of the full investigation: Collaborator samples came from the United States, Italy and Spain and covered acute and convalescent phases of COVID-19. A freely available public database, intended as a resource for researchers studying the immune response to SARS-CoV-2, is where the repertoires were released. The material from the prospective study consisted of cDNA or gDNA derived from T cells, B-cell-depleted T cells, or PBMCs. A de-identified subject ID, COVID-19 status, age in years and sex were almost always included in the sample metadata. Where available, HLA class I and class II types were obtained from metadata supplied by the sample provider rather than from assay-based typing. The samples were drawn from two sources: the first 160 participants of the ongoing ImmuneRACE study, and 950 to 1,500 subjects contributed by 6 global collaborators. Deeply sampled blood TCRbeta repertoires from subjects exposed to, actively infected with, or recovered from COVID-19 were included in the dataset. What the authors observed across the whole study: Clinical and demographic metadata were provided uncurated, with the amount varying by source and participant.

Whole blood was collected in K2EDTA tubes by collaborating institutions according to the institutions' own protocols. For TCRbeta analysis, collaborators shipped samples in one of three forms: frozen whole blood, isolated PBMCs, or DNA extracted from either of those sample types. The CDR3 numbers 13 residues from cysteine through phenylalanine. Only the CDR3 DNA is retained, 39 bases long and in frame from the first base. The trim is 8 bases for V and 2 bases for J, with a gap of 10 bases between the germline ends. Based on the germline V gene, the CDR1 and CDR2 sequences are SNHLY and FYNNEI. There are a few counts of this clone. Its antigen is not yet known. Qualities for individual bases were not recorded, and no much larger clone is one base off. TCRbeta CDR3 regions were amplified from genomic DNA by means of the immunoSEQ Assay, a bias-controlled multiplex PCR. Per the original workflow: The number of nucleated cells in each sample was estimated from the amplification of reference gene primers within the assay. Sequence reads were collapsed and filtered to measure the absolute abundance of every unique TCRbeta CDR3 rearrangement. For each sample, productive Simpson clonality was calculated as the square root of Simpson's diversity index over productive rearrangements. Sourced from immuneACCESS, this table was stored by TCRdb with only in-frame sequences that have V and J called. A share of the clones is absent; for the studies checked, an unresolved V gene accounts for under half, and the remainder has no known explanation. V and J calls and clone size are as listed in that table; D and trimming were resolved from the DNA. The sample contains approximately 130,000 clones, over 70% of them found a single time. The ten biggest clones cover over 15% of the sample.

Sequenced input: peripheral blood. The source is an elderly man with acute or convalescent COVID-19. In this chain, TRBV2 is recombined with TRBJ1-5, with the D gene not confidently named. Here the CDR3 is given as CASSRGGNQPQHF. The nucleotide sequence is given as TGTGCCAGCTCCCGAGGCGGCAATCAGCCCCAGCATTTT.